The sequence of this TCR beta chain was determined in a study of T cell repertoires in cytomegalovirus infection. Study information: Matching HLA type, along with CMV infection, was indicated by public TCR beta signatures. Whole-study results and caveats: CMV-specific HLA-C-restricted TCR beta clonotypes dominated the ex vivo response.

TCRdb fed the reads into MiXCR, producing one record per CDR3 protein. The sample shows some 350,000 distinct CDR3 sequences, roughly 34% of them seen only once. This clonotype was detected a few times. Its antigen is currently unknown. The CDR3 consists of 16 residues. V lost 3 bases, J lost 4 bases, and 16 bases lay in between. Germline lookup yields CDR1 LNHDA and CDR2 SQIVND (reference sequence). The J gene is TRBJ1-5, the V gene TRBV19, with D perhaps matching TRBD1 (5 bases). This clonotype was sampled from a human donor in good health (CMV status not recorded). Some clones in this sample may be carry-over from other donors' samples. Sequenced here: cultured PBMCs, sampled from culture after CMV antigen stimulation. CDR3 region: CASSIGFRALNQPQHF. CDR3 bases: TGTGCCAGTAGTATTGGGTTCAGGGCACTGAATCAGCCCCAGCATTTT.